The rows below give T cell receptor beta chains drawn from one sample of a study of regulatory dendritic cells for organ transplantation. Profiling relied on immunoSEQ multiplex PCR, and the TCRdb table lists in-frame clones only, not all of them. The sample has 25,000 to 35,000 clones, under 90% seen once. Sequencing used naive CD8+ T cells from blood. These TCRs come from a human donor in good health. Each CDR3 is given with its conserved first and last residue. A D gene is named only where the DNA matches it firmly. A clone size is listed for some rows: how often the clone was seen (once, few, many), or a class if it is expanded.

14,.,TRBV2,TRBJ1-2,few,CASILRDHGYGYTF
11,.,TRBV7-8,TRBJ1-1,.,CASITSTEAFF
13,.,TRBV9,TRBJ2-3,few,CASSGGLTDTQYF
16,TRBD1,TRBV4-1,TRBJ1-2,.,CASSQVVYRGNYGYTF
15,.,TRBV27,TRBJ1-1,.,CASSFVRGGRDEAFF
15,.,TRBV13,TRBJ2-3,.,CASSSYRAVADTQYF
11,.,TRBV5-6,TRBJ2-2,.,CASSSTGELFF
15,.,TRBV4-3,TRBJ2-7,.,CASSQGPGDPYEQYF
15,TRBD2,TRBV5-6,TRBJ2-3,once,CASSSLAGVTDTQYF
15,TRBD1,TRBV11-2,TRBJ1-4,.,CASSLRGRLNEKLFF
13,.,TRBV9,TRBJ1-1,.,CASSEGGYTEAFF
12,.,TRBV11-2,TRBJ1-2,.,CASSYYRAGYTF
16,.,TRBV6-6,TRBJ2-7,once,CASSYPRGGQPYEQYF
19,.,TRBV18,TRBJ2-6,.,CASSPRARTEPSGANVLTF
14,.,TRBV6-5,TRBJ2-3,.,CASSNWGVTDTQYF
15,TRBD1,TRBV7-6,TRBJ2-3,.,CASSLGTGFTDTQYF
12,.,TRBV5-1,TRBJ1-2,.,CASRKETNGYTF
13,.,TRBV7-3,TRBJ2-1,.,CASSLTVSNEQFF
13,.,TRBV6-1,TRBJ1-2,.,CASSEGQKSGYTF
13,TRBD2,TRBV7-6,TRBJ2-7,few,CASSPSGVYEQYF
15,TRBD1,TRBV28,TRBJ1-1,.,CASSKRQGGNTEAFF
17,TRBD1,TRBV9,TRBJ1-2,.,CASSVVEGGAGDYGYTF
13,.,TRBV9,TRBJ1-1,.,CASTGDTNTEAFF
17,.,TRBV13,TRBJ1-6,.,CASSLAQGGGEDSPLHF
17,.,TRBV10-3,TRBJ2-1,.,CATGDLTVERAYNEQFF
16,.,TRBV7-3,TRBJ2-2,.,CASSLTLGGATGELFF
12,.,TRBV4-2,TRBJ1-4,.,CASSQDQEKLFF
13,.,TRBV11-3,TRBJ2-1,.,CASSITSNNEQFF
14,.,TRBV19,TRBJ1-6,.,CASSMAGRNSPLHF
12,.,TRBV7-8,TRBJ2-7,once,CASSSRGDEQYF
12,.,TRBV27,TRBJ2-3,.,CASRTGTDTQYF
14,.,TRBV5-6,TRBJ2-6,.,CASSRRSGANVLTF
16,.,TRBV4-1,TRBJ1-1,.,CASSQAPTELNTEAFF
14,TRBD1,TRBV5-1,TRBJ1-1,.,CASADRGRNTEAFF
16,.,TRBV9,TRBJ2-6,.,CASSASQGSGANVLTF
14,TRBD1,TRBV11-3,TRBJ2-1,.,CASSPGQGPREQFF
13,.,TRBV7-3,TRBJ2-3,.,CASSLTGADTQYF
15,.,TRBV7-9,TRBJ2-1,.,CASSVTESSYNEQFF
14,TRBD1,TRBV23-1,TRBJ1-5,.,CASSQATGDQPQHF
14,.,TRBV11-2,TRBJ2-7,.,CASSPRDTEYEQYF
14,.,TRBV27,TRBJ1-2,.,CASSLSRTFYGYTF
16,TRBD1,TRBV9,TRBJ1-2,.,CASSGLGQATNYGYTF
14,.,TRBV13,TRBJ1-5,few,CASSLGQGNQPQHF
15,.,TRBV7-2,TRBJ2-7,.,CASSLGRGGLYEQYF
14,.,TRBV4-1,TRBJ2-7,.,CASSQSRGAYEQYF
16,TRBD1,TRBV19,TRBJ2-1,.,CASSHLAGQGLDEQFF
16,TRBD1,TRBV7-2,TRBJ2-3,.,CASSFGQGATTDTQYF